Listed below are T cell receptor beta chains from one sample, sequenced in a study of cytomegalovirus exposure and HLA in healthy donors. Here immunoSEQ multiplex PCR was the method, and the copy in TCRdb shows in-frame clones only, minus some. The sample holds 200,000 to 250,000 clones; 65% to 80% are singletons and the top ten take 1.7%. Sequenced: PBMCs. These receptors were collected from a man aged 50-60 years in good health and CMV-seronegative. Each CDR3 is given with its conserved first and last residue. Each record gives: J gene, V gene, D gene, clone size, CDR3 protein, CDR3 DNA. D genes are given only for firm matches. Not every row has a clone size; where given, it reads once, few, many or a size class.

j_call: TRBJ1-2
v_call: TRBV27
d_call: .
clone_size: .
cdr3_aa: CASSLYRAGGYTF
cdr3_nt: TGTGCCAGCAGTTTATACAGGGCTGGAGGCTACACCTTC

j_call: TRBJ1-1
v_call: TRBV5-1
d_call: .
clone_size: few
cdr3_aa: CASSKNVENTEAFF
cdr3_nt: TGCGCCAGCAGCAAAAATGTAGAGAACACTGAAGCTTTCTTT

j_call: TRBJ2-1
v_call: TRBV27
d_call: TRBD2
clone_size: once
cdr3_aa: CASSSLTGGGEQFF
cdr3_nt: TGTGCCAGCAGTTCCCTTACGGGGGGGGGTGAGCAGTTCTTC

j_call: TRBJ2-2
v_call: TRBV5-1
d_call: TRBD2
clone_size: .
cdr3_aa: CASSWGGSPGELFF
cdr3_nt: TGCGCCAGCAGTTGGGGGGGGTCCCCCGGGGAGCTGTTTTTT

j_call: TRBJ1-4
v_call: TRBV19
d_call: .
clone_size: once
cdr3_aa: CASSFSTATNEKLFF
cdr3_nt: TGTGCCAGTAGTTTCTCGACAGCAACTAATGAAAAACTGTTTTTT

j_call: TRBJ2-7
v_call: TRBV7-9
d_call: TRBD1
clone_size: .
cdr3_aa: CASGSSWTGLYEQYF
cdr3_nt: TGTGCCAGCGGATCCTCATGGACAGGGCTCTACGAGCAGTACTTC

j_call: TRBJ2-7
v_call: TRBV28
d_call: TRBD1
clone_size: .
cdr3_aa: CASNIPGQIYEQYF
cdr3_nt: TGTGCCAGCAACATCCCGGGACAGATCTACGAGCAGTACTTC

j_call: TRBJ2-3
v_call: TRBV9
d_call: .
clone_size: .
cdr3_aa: CASSVLQGSGTDTQYF
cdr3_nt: TGTGCCAGCAGCGTTCTACAGGGATCCGGCACAGATACGCAGTATTTT

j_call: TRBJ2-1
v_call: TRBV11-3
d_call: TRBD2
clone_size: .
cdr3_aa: CASSRAGNNEQFF
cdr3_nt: TGTGCCAGCAGTCGAGCGGGGAACAATGAGCAGTTCTTC

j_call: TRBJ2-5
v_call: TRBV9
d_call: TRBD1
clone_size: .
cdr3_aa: CASSVGDRGATQYF
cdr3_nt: TGTGCCAGCAGCGTCGGGGACAGGGGGGCGACCCAGTACTTC

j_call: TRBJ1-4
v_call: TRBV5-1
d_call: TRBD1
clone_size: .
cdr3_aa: CASSSRGQGGNEKLFF
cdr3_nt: TGCGCCAGCAGCTCCCGAGGACAGGGAGGGAATGAAAAACTGTTTTTT